Presented here are 10 T cell receptor beta chains from one specimen sequenced in a study of blood T cells in healthy people across ages. A second PCR of about 7 to 12 cycles used a sample-barcoded 5' primer and a J-beta primer mix. TCRdb itself ran the 5' RACE reads through MiXCR, one entry per CDR3 protein. The sample carries 750,000 to 950,000 distinct CDR3 sequences, roughly 25% recorded once. This same sample was also part of a study on T cells of mothers and their children.

The sequenced sample was blood. The receptors shown here come from a boy aged 5-17 years in good health.

This clonotype showed up just a few times. The chain joins TRBV7-2 to TRBJ2-2; D unresolved. CDR1 and CDR2 (germline): SGHTA, FQGNSA. This CDR3 contains 15 residues. Trimming left V 0 bases short and J 1 base short, with 6 bases between. CDR3 in amino acids: CASSLAAMNTGELFF. Written as DNA, the CDR3 is TGTGCCAGCAGCTTAGCGGCAATGAACACCGGGGAGCTGTTTTTT.

This clonotype was counted a few times. CDR3 in amino acids: CASSQGSGGANEQFF. The DNA for the CDR3 is TGCGCCAGCAGCCAAGGAAGCGGGGGAGCCAATGAGCAGTTCTTC. The chain links TRBV4-1 to TRBJ2-5, with 8 bases that match TRBD2. The end of the DNA is better explained by TRBJ2-1, so the J call may be wrong. The CDR3 is 15 residues long. Looked up from germline, CDR1 is MGHRA and CDR2 is YSYEKL.

This chain joins TRBV29-1 and TRBJ2-4; D gene ambiguous. Germline loops: CDR1 SQVTM, CDR2 ANQGSEA. The CDR3 is made up of 11 amino acids. Trimming cost V 5 bases and J 4 bases, with 6 bases left between them. As DNA, the CDR3 is TGCAGCGTTCTAGGGAAAAACATTCAGTACTTC. This sequence encodes CSVLGKNIQYF.

The chain carries TRBV15 and TRBJ2-4; 10 nucleotides line up with TRBD2. The V gene's germline CDR1 is LNHNV and CDR2 YYDKDF (reference sequence). The CDR3 extends over 18 amino acids. V lost 2 bases and J lost 0; bases outside the gene matches: 7. CDR3: CATSRPSGGPIAKNIQYF. The CDR3 bases are TGTGCCACCAGCAGACCTAGCGGGGGCCCTATAGCCAAAAACATTCAGTACTTC.

The chain recombines TRBV6-5 with TRBJ1-6, with no clear D. V gave up 2 bases and J gave up 7 bases, with 18 bases separating them. The CDR3 is 17 residues long. Germline V gene sequence: CDR1 MNHEY, CDR2 SVGAGI. The CDR3 nucleotides are TGTGCCAGCAGTTACGGCCCAGTCTCTGTAGCCAATTCACCCCTCCACTTT. Translating it yields CASSYGPVSVANSPLHF.

Only a few counts were recorded for this clonotype. This chain connects TRBV12-3 or TRBV12-4 to TRBJ2-3, with 10 positions matching TRBD2. The V segment lost 7 bases and the J segment 7 bases; nucleotides outside the gene matches: 2. The CDR3 is 12 residues long. The CDR3 bases are TGTGCCAGCAAACTAGCGGGGAATACGCAGTATTTT. Translation gives CASKLAGNTQYF.

The gene calls are TRBV10-3 and TRBJ1-2, with unresolved D. The CDR3 is made up of 12 amino acids. CDR1 and CDR2 (germline): ENHRY, SYGVKD. The germline V and J ends were trimmed by 0 bases and 8 bases, with 7 bases remaining between them. The DNA of the CDR3 is TGTGCCATCAGTGAGTCGAGCGACGGCTACACCTTC. Translated: CAISESSDGYTF.

The CDR3 DNA sequence: TGTGCCAGCAGCTTAGGGACCCCCGAGCTGTTTTTT. Translating gives CASSLGTPELFF. The chain employs TRBV7-9 and TRBJ2-2, with no clear D. V lost 1 base to trimming and J lost 11 bases, with 8 bases between them. Per the germline V gene, CDR1 is SEHNR and CDR2 is FQNEAQ (reference sequence). This CDR3 is 12 amino acids long.

This rearrangement joins TRBV27 to TRBJ2-1; D gene ambiguous. Trimming took off 4 bases at V and 0 bases at J, with 7 bases between the two ends. Germline CDR1 reads MNHEY; CDR2 reads SMNVEV (reference sequence). CDR3 length: 14 amino acids. The CDR3 spells CASSSGVSYNEQFF. CDR3 DNA: TGTGCCAGCAGTTCGGGCGTCTCCTACAATGAGCAGTTCTTC.

The CDR3 is CASSLATGGLGSPLHF. Written as DNA, the CDR3 is TGTGCCAGCAGCTTAGCCACTGGGGGACTGGGCTCACCCCTCCACTTT. The rearrangement links TRBV7-9 to TRBJ1-6; D is perhaps TRBD1 (5 bases). The ends were cut back, 0 bases at V and 10 bases at J, with 16 bases in the middle. In germline, CDR1 is SEHNR, CDR2 FQNEAQ (reference sequence). The CDR3 spans 16 residues. The complete variable domain, with remaining parts taken from reference TRBV7-9 and TRBJ1-6, reads DTGVSQNPRHKITKRGQNVTFRCDPISEHNRLYWYRQTLGQGPEFLTYFQNEAQLEKSRLLSDRFSAERPKGSFSTLEIQRTEQGDSAMYLCASSLATGGLGSPLHFGNGTRLTVT.